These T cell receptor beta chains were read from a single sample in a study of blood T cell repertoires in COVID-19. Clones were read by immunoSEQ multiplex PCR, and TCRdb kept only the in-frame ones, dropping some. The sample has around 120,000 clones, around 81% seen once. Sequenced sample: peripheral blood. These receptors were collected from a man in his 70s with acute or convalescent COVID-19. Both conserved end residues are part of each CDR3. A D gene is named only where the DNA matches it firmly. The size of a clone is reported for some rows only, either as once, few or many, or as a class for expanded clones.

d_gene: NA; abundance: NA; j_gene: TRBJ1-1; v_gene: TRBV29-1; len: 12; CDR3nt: TGCAGCGTTGAAGCCCACAAAACTGAAGCTTTCTTT; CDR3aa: CSVEAHKTEAFF
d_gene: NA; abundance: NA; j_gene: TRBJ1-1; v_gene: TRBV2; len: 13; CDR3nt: TGTGCCAGCACCTCACAGGGGAACACTGAAGCTTTCTTT; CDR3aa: CASTSQGNTEAFF
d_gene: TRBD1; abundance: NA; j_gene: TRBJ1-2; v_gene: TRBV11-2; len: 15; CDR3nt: TGTGCCAGCACCGAAAACAGGGGGGCGGGCTATGGCTACACCTTC; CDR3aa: CASTENRGAGYGYTF
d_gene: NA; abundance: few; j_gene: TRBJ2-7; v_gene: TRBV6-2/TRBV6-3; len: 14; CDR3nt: TGTGCCAGCAGTTCGGCCAGGCAGACCTACGAGCAGTACTTC; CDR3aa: CASSSARQTYEQYF
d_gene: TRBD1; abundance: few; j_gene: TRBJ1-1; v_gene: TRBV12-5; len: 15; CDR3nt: TGTGCTAGTGGACCGGGACAGGGGGCGAACACTGAAGCTTTCTTT; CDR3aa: CASGPGQGANTEAFF
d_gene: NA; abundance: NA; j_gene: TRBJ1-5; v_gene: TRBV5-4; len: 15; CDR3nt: TGTGCCAGCAGCTTGGAACCAGGGCTGGATCAGCCCCAGCATTTT; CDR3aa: CASSLEPGLDQPQHF
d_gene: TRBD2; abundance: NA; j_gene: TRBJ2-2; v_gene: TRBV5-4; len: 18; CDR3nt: TGTGCCAGCAGCCCACGAGCTAGCGGGGACCCAAGGGACGGGGAGCTGTTTTTT; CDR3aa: CASSPRASGDPRDGELFF
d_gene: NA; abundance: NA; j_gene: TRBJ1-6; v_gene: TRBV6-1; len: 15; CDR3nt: TGTGCCAGCAGTGAAATTAACAGGGCTGGATCACCCCTCCACTTT; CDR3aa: CASSEINRAGSPLHF
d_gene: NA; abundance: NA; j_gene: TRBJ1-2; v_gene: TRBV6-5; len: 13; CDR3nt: TGTGCCAGCAGTTATCCTGGGCGGGTGGGCTACACCTTC; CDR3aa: CASSYPGRVGYTF
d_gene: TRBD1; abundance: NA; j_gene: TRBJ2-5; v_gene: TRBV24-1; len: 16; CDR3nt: TGTGCCACCAGTGTCACCGGGACAGGGGTTCGAGAGACCCAGTACTTC; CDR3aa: CATSVTGTGVRETQYF
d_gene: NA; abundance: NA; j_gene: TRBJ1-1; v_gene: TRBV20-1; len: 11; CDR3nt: TGCAGTGCCCTTGGTCCCCGAGGAGCTTTCTTT; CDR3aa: CSALGPRGAFF
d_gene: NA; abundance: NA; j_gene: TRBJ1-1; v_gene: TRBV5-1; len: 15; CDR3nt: TGCGCCAGCAGCTATCGGACAGCCTTGAACACTGAAGCTTTCTTT; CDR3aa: CASSYRTALNTEAFF
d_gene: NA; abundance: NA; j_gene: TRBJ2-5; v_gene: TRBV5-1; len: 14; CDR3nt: TGCGCCAGCAGCTTGAGACGTCAGGAAGAGACCCAGTACTTC; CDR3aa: CASSLRRQEETQYF
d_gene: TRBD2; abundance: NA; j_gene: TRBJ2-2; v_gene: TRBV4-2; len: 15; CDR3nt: TGTGCCAGCAGCCAAATTAGGGAGGGCACCGGGGAGCTGTTTTTT; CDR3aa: CASSQIREGTGELFF
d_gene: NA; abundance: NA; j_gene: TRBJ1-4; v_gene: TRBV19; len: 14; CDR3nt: TGTGCCAGTAGTCTGAAGACAGGTGTGGAAAAACTGTTTTTT; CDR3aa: CASSLKTGVEKLFF
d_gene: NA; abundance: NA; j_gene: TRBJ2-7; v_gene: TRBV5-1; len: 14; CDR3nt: TGCGCCAGCAGCTTTGGGGGCGCAACCTACGAGCAGTACTTC; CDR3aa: CASSFGGATYEQYF
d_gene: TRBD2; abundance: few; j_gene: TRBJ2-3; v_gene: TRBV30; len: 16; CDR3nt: TGTGCCCTGCGGCTAGCGGGGGGGCCGGGCACAGATACGCAGTATTTT; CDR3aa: CALRLAGGPGTDTQYF
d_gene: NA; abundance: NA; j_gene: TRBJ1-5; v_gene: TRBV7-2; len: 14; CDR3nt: TGTGCCAGCAGACTAGACAACTTCAATCAGCCCCAGCATTTT; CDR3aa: CASRLDNFNQPQHF
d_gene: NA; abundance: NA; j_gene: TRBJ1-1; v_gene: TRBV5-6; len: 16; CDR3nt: TGTGCCAGCAGCCCTGGGGGCGGACAGCTGAACACTGAAGCTTTCTTT; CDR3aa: CASSPGGGQLNTEAFF
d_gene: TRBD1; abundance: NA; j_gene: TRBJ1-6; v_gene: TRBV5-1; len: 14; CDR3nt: TGCGCCAGCAGCTTTACAGGGGATAATTCACCCCTCCACTTT; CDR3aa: CASSFTGDNSPLHF
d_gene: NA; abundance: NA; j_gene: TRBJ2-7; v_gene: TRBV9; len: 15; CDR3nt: TGTGCCAGCAGCGTCGGAACAGGGTCCCTTCACGAGCAGTACTTC; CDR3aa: CASSVGTGSLHEQYF
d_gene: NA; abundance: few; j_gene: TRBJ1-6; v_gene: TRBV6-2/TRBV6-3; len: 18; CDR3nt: TGTGCCAGCAGTTATGGGCCGCTATTAAGCTCCTATAATTCACCCCTCCACTTT; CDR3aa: CASSYGPLLSSYNSPLHF
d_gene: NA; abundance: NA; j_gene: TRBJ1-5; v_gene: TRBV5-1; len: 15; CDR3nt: TGCGCCAGCAGCTTGGAGCCAACTAGCAATCAGCCCCAGCATTTT; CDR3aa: CASSLEPTSNQPQHF
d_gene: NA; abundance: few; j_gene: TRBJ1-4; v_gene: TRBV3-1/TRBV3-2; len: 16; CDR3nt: TGTGCCAGCAGCCAAGACGACAGGATTACTAATGAAAAACTGTTTTTT; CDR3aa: CASSQDDRITNEKLFF
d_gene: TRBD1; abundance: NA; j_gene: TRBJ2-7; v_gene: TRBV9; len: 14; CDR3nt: TGTGCCAGCAGCCCAAGGACAGGGGCCTACGAGCAGTACTTC; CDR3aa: CASSPRTGAYEQYF
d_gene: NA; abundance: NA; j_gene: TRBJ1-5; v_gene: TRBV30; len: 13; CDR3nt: TGTGCCTGGAGTTATGGCCGTAATCAGCCCCAGCATTTT; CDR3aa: CAWSYGRNQPQHF
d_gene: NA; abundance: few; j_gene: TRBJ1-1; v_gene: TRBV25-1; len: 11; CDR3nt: TGTGCCAGCCGGGCGGGAATTGAAGCTTTCTTT; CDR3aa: CASRAGIEAFF
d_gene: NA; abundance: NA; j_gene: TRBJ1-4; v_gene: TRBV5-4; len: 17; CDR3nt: TGTGCCAGCAGAGCCTCGCCCCAATCTGCAACTAATGAAAAACTGTTTTTT; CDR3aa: CASRASPQSATNEKLFF
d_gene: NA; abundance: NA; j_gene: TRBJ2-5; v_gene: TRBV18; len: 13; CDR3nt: TGTGCCAGCTCAGGGGGGTTGCAGGAGACCCAGTACTTC; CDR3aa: CASSGGLQETQYF
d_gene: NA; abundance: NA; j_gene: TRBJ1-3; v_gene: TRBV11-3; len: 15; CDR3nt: TGTGCCAGCAGCTTACGGGGGGAGGCTGGAAACACCATATATTTT; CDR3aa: CASSLRGEAGNTIYF
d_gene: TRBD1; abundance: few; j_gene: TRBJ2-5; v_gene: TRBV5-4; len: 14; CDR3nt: TGTGCCAGCAGCCAAGGGACAGGGTACGAGACCCAGTACTTC; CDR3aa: CASSQGTGYETQYF
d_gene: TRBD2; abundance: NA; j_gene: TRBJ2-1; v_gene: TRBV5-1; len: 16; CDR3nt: TGCGCCAGCAGGACTAGCGGGAGAAGCTCCTACAATGAGCAGTTCTTC; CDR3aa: CASRTSGRSSYNEQFF
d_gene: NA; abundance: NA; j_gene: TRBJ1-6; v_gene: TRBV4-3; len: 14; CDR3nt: TGCGCCAGCAGCCAAGTCACAGGTTCCCCACCCCTCCACTTT; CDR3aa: CASSQVTGSPPLHF
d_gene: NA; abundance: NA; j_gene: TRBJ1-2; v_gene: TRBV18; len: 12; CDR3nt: TGTGCCAGCTCTATACGAGGGTCTGGCTACACCTTC; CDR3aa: CASSIRGSGYTF
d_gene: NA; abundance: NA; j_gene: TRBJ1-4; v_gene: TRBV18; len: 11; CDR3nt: TGTGCCAGCTCCGGGGAGGAAAAACTGTTTTTT; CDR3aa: CASSGEEKLFF
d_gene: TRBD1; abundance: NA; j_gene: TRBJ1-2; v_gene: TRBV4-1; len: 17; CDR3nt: TGCGCCAGCAGCAAAGCCCTTGGGACAGAGACTAACTATGGCTACACCTTC; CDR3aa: CASSKALGTETNYGYTF
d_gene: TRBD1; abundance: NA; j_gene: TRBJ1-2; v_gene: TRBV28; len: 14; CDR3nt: TGTGCCAGCAGTTTGACGACAGGGTCAGGTGGCTACACCTTC; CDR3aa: CASSLTTGSGGYTF
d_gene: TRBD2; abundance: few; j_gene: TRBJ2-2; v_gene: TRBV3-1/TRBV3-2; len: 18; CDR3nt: TGTGCCAGCAGCTCCCGCTGGGGGACTAGCGGGAGAACCGGGGAGCTGTTTTTT; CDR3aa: CASSSRWGTSGRTGELFF
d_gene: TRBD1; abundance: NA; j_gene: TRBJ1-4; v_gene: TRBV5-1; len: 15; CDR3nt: TGCGCCAGCAGCTCCGGGACAGGGGGCGGTGAAAAACTGTTTTTT; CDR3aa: CASSSGTGGGEKLFF
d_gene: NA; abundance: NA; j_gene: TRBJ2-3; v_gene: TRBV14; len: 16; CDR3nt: TGTGCCAGCAGCCATCACCAGGGGAGTAAGACAGATACGCAGTATTTT; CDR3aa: CASSHHQGSKTDTQYF
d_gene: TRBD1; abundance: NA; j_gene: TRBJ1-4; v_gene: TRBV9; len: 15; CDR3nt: TGTGCCAGCAGCGGGACAGGGTTGACTAATGAAAAACTGTTTTTT; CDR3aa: CASSGTGLTNEKLFF
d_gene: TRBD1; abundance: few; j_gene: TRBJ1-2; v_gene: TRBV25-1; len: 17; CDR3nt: TGTGCCAGCAGTGCCCGAGGGGGGACAGGGGGCGTCTATGGCTACACCTTC; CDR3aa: CASSARGGTGGVYGYTF
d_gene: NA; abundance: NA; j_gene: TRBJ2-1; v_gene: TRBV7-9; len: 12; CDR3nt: TGTGCCAGCAGCTTAACTAGTTATGAGCAGTTCTTC; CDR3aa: CASSLTSYEQFF
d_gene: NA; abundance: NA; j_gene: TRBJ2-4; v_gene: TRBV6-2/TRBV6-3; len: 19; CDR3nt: TGTGCCAGCACCCCGAGGAGTAGCGAGGCTCCTGGGGCCAAAAACATTCAGTACTTC; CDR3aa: CASTPRSSEAPGAKNIQYF
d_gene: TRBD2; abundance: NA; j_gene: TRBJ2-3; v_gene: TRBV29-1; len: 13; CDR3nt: TGCAGCGGCTCTAGCGGGGGCGCAGATACGCAGTATTTT; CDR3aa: CSGSSGGADTQYF
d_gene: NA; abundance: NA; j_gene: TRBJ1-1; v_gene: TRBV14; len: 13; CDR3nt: TGTGCCAGCAGCCACTCCCGAGGGACTGAAGCTTTCTTT; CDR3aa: CASSHSRGTEAFF
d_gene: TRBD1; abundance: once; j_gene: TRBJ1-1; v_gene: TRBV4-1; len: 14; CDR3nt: TGCGCCAGCCAGGCGACAGGGACAAACACTGAAGCTTTCTTT; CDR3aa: CASQATGTNTEAFF
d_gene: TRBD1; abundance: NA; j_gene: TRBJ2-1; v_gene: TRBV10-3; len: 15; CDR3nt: TGTGCCATCAGTTCCGGGACAGGCTCCTACAATGAGCAGTTCTTC; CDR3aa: CAISSGTGSYNEQFF
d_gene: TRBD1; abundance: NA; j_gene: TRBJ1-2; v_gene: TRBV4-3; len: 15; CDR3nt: TGCGCCAGCAGCCACGCCGGGACAGCCAACTATGGCTACACCTTC; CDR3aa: CASSHAGTANYGYTF
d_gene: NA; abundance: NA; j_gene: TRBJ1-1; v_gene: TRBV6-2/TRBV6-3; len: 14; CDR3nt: TGTGCCAGCAGTTCAACGGGACAAAACACTGAAGCTTTCTTT; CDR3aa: CASSSTGQNTEAFF